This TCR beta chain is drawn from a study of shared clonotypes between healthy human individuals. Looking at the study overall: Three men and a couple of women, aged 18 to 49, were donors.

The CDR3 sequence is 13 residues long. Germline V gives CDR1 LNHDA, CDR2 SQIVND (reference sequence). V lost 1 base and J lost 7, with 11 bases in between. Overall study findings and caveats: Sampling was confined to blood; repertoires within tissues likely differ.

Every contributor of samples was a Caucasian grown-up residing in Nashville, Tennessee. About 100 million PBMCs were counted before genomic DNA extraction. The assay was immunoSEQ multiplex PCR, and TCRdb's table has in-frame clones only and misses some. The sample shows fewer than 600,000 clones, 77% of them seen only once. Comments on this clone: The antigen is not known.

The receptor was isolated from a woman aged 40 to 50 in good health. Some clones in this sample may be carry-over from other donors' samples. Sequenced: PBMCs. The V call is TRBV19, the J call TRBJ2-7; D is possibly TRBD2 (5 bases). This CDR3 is CASSIVETGEQYF. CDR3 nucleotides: TGTGCCAGTAGTATAGTTGAAACGGGGGAGCAGTACTTC.